Below, one T cell receptor beta chain is given with its context. Its antigen is undetermined. Germline-derived CDR1 and CDR2 are SGHVS and FQNEAQ. This CDR3 contains 17 residues. The V end was cut by 5 bases, the J end by 0 bases, with 17 bases between. The sample originates from a study of response to subunit inactivated influenza vaccine. Overall study results and limits: The study's authors posited that every seasonal influenza vaccination enlists few new T cells.

TCRdb re-called the RT-PCR reads with MiXCR, one entry per CDR3 protein. The sample carries about 520,000 distinct CDR3 sequences, roughly 7.6% recorded once. The specimen comprised PBMCs from blood, sampled about 23 months after vaccination. The chain combines TRBV7-8 with TRBJ1-3; D ambiguous. The source is a man between 50 and 75 years old who received an inactivated influenza vaccine. The CDR3 is CASSGGGRFYSGNTIYF. CDR3 DNA sequence: TGTGCCAGCAGCGGTGGCGGTAGATTCTACTCTGGAAACACCATATATTTT. Combining the CDR3 with reference TRBV7-8 and TRBJ1-3 gives the whole variable domain GAGVSQSPRYKVAKRGQDVALRCDPISGHVSLFWYQQALGQGPEFLTYFQNEAQLDKSGLPSDRFFAERPEGSVSTLKIQRTQQEDSAVYLCASSGGGRFYSGNTIYFGEGSWLTVV.